Presented here are 2 T cell receptor beta chains from one specimen sequenced in a study of blood T cell repertoires in COVID-19. The table came from immunoSEQ multiplex PCR; TCRdb's copy has only in-frame clones and leaves some out. The repertoire consists of roughly 110,000 clones, with approximately 84% occurring once and the leading ten covering 14%. Sequences were obtained from peripheral blood. These receptors were collected from a woman between 55 and 75 years old with acute or convalescent COVID-19.

The J gene is TRBJ2-4, the V gene TRBV7-3; D is perhaps TRBD1 (5 bases). V lost 8 bases and J lost 2, with 10 bases in between. In germline, CDR1 is SGHTA, CDR2 FQGTGA. The CDR3 is made up of 13 amino acids. DNA of the CDR3: TGTGCCAGCTTCTACAGGCCCAAAAACATTCAGTACTTC. Protein sequence: CASFYRPKNIQYF.

The gene calls are TRBV3-1 (or the pseudogene TRBV3-2) and TRBJ1-2; 8 nucleotides align to TRBD1. V dropped 4 bases and J dropped 9; count of bases not matched to a gene: 10. This CDR3 comprises 14 residues. Germline CDR1 reads LGHDT; CDR2 reads YNNKEL (reference sequence). The CDR3 here is CASSPGQGARSYTF. DNA of the CDR3: TGTGCCAGCAGCCCCGGGCAGGGGGCGCGAAGCTACACCTTC.